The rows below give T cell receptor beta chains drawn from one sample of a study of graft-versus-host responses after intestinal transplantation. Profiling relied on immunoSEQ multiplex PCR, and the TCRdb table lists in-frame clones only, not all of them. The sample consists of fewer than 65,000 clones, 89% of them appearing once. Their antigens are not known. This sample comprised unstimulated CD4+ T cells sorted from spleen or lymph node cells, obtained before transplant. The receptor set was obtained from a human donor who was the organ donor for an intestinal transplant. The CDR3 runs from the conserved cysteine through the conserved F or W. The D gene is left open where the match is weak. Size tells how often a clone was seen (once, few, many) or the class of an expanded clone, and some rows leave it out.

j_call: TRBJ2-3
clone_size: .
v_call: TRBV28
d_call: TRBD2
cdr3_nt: TGTGCCAGCAGTGCTGGGACTAGCGGGAGGGGCAGTGATACGCAGTATTTT
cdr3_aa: CASSAGTSGRGSDTQYF

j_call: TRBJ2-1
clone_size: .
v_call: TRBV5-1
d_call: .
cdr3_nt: TGCGCCAGCAGCTTGGTCGCAGGGTGGAATGAGCAGTTCTTC
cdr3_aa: CASSLVAGWNEQFF

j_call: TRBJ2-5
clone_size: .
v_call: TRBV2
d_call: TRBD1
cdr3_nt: TGTGCCAGCGAGGGGACAGGGGGCTTGGAGACCCAGTACTTC
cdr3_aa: CASEGTGGLETQYF

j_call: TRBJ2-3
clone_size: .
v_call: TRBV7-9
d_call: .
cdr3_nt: TGTGCCAGCAGCTTGGGGGCTTCAGATACGCAGTATTTT
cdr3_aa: CASSLGASDTQYF

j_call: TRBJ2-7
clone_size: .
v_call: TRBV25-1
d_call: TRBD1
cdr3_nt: TGTGCCAGCAGTCAGCCGGGACAGACCTACGAGCAGTACTTC
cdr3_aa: CASSQPGQTYEQYF

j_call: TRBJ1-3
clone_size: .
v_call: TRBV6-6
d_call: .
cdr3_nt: TGTGCCAGCGGGGAGGCAGGGTGGGGAAACACCATATATTTT
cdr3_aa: CASGEAGWGNTIYF

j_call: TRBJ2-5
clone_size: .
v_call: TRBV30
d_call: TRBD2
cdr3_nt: TGTGCCTGGAGTGTACTAGCGGGAGGGGAAGAGACCCAGTACTTC
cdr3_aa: CAWSVLAGGEETQYF

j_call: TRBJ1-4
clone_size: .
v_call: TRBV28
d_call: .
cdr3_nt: TGTGCCAGCAGACAGCCCGGGGGTGGGGAAAAACTGTTTTTT
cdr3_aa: CASRQPGGGEKLFF

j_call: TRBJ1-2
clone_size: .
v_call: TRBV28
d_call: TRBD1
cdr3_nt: TGTGCCAGCAGTTTAATCGGGACAGTTACTGGCCTCTATGGCTACGCCTTC
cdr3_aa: CASSLIGTVTGLYGYAF

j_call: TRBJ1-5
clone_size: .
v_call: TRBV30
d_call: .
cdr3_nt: TGTGCCTGGGCCAGGGACAATCAGCCCCAGCATTTT
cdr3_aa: CAWARDNQPQHF

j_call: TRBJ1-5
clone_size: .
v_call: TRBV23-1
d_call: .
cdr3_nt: TGCGCCAGGGACAGCAGCAATCAGCCCCAGCATTTT
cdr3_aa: CARDSSNQPQHF

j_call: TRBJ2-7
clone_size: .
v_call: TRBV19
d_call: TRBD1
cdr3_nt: TGTGCCAGTAGTATCGGGCCCGGGACAGGGACTTACGAGCAGTACTTC
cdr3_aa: CASSIGPGTGTYEQYF

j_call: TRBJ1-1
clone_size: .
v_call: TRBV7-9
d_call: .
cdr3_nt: TGTGCCAGCAGCTCTAGGAGGGGGAACACTGAAGCTTTCTTT
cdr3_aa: CASSSRRGNTEAFF

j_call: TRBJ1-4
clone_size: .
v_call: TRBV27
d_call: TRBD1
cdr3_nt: TGTGCCAGCAGTGGTCCCATAGCCGGGACAGTGTTTTTT
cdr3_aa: CASSGPIAGTVFF

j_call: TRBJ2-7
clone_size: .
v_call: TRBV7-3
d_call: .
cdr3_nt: TGTGCCAGCAGCAGGGACAATCGCTACGAGCAGTACTTC
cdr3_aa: CASSRDNRYEQYF

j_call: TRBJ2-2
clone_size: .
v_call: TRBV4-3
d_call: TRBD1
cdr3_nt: TGCGCCAGCAGCCAAGCCGGGGACAGGTGGGGAAACCTGAACACCGGGGAGCTGTTTTTT
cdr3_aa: CASSQAGDRWGNLNTGELFF

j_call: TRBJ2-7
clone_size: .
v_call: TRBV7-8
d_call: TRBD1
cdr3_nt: TGTGCCAGCAGCCCTGGACAGGGAATAACCTACGAGCAGTACTTC
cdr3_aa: CASSPGQGITYEQYF

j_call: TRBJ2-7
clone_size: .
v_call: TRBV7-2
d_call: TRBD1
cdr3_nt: TGTGCCAGCAGCTCCCGCCGGGACAGGGCCTACGAGCAGTACTTC
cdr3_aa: CASSSRRDRAYEQYF

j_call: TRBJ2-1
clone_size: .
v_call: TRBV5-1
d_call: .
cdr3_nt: TGCGCCAGCAGCTTGGGATTTCCTGAGGAGCAGTTCTTC
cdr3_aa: CASSLGFPEEQFF

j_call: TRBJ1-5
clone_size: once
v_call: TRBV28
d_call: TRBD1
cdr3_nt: TGTGCCAGCAGTTTGGGGGGACAGTGGGTCGGGAATCAGCCCCAGCATTTT
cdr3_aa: CASSLGGQWVGNQPQHF

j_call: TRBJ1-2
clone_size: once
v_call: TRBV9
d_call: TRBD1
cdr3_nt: TGTGCCAGCAGCGTTGGACAGGCCGAATATGGCTACACCTTC
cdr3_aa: CASSVGQAEYGYTF

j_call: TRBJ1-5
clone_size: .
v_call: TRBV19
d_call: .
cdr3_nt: TGTGCCAGTAGTGGTCTATGGTCCAATTTTGAGCCCCAGCATTTT
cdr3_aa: CASSGLWSNFEPQHF

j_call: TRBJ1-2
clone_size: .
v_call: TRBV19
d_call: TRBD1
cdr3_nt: TGTGCCAGTAGTGTTAACCCGACAGGGAATGGCTACACCTTC
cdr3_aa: CASSVNPTGNGYTF

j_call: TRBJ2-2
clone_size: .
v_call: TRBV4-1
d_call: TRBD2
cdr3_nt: TGCGCCAGCAGCCACAGGGGGCTAGCGGGAGGGAACACCGGGGAGCTGTTTTTT
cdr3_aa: CASSHRGLAGGNTGELFF

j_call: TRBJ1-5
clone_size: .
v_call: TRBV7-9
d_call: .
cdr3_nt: TGTGCCAGCAGCCGGGACCGGGCGGGGGGGCCCCAGCATTTT
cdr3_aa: CASSRDRAGGPQHF

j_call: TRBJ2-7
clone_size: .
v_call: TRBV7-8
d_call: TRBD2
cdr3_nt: TGTGCCAGCAGCCCCCCCGCTAGCGGGAGGGTGGGAAAGCAGTACTTC
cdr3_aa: CASSPPASGRVGKQYF

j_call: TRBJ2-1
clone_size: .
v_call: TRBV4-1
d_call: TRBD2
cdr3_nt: TGCGCCAGCAGCCAAAATCTAGCGGGGGTCACACCTTACAATGAGCAGTTCTTC
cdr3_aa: CASSQNLAGVTPYNEQFF

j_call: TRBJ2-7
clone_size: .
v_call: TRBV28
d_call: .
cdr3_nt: TGTGCCAGCAGTTGGACTTTTTCCTACGAGCAGTACTTC
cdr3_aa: CASSWTFSYEQYF

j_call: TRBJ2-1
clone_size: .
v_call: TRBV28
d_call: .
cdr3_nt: TGTGCCAGCAGTCCTACCGGCGGGCCTAACCCTCTTGGTGAGCAGTTCTTC
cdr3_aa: CASSPTGGPNPLGEQFF

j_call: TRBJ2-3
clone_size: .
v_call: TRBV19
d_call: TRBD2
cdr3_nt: TGTGCCAGTAGTCCGCGGACTAGCGGGAGTGAAGATACGCAGTATTTT
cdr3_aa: CASSPRTSGSEDTQYF

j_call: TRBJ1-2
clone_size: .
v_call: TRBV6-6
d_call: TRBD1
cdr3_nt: TGTGCCACGACGCTGGCAGGGGGAATCTATGGCTACACCTTC
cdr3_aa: CATTLAGGIYGYTF

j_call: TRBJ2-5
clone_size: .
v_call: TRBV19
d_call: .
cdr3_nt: TGTGCCGGTACGAGCAGGGTATTCGAAGAGACCCAGTACTTC
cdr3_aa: CAGTSRVFEETQYF

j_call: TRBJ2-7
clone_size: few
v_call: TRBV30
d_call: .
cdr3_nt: TGTGCCTGGAGCCCGGTCCGGGACACCTCCTACGAGCAGTACTTC
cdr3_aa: CAWSPVRDTSYEQYF

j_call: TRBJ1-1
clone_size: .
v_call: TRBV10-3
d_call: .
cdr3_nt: TGTGCCATCAGCCTGGCGGGGGGGAACACTGAAGCTTTCTTT
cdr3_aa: CAISLAGGNTEAFF

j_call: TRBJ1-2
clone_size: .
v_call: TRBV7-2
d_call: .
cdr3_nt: TGTGCCAGCAGCTTACAGGGGAGCTATGGCTACACCTTC
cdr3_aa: CASSLQGSYGYTF

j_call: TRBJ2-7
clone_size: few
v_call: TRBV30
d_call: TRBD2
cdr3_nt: TGTGCCTGGAGTGTGCTAGGGACTAGCTTCCACGAGCAGTACTTC
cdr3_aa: CAWSVLGTSFHEQYF

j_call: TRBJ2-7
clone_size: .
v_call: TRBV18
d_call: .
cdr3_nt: TGTGCCAGCTCACCATCTCCCTCCTACGAGCAGTACTTC
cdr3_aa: CASSPSPSYEQYF

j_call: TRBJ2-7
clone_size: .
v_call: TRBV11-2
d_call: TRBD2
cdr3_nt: TGTGCCAGCAGCTTAGTAGGTTTGGCGGGGGGGCCCGAGCAGTACTTC
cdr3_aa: CASSLVGLAGGPEQYF

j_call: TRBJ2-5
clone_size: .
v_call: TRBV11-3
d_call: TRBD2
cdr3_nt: TGTGCCAGCAGCTTAGACGGGACTACCCAAGAGACCCAGTACTTC
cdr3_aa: CASSLDGTTQETQYF

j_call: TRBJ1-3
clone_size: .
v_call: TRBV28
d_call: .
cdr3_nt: TGTGCCAGCAGTTTCGGATGGAGCTCTGGAAACACCATATATTTT
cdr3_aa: CASSFGWSSGNTIYF

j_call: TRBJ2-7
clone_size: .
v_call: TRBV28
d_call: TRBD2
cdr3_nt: TGTGCCAGCAGTTTGGGGGGGAGCTACGAGCAGTACTTC
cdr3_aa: CASSLGGSYEQYF

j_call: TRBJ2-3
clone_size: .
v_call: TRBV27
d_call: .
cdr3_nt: TGTGCCAGCAGTAGACAGTGGAGCACAGATACGCAGTATTTT
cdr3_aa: CASSRQWSTDTQYF

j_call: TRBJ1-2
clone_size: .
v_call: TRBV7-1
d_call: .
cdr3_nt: TGTGCCAGCAGCGTTGGCCATCACGAGGGAAAGAACTATGGCTACACCTTC
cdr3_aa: CASSVGHHEGKNYGYTF

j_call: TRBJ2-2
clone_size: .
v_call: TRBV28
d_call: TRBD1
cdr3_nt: TGTGCCAGCAGTTTAACCCAGGGGGCATCTGGAAGGGAGCTGTTTTTT
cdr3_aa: CASSLTQGASGRELFF

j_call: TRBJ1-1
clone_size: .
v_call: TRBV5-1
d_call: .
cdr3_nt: TGCGCCAGCAGCTTTGAGGGTGTGGGTGCAGGCACTGAAGCTTTCTTT
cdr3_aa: CASSFEGVGAGTEAFF

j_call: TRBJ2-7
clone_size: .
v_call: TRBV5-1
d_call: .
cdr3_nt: TGCGCCAGCAGCTTAGTTCCGACGGAGAGCTACGAGCAGTACTTC
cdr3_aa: CASSLVPTESYEQYF

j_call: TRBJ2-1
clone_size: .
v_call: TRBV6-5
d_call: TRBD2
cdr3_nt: TGTGCCAGCAGCCCGAGGGGAGGGAGGAATGAGCAGTTCTTC
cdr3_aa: CASSPRGGRNEQFF

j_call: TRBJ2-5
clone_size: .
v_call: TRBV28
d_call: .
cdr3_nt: TGTGCCAGCAGCCCTTGGGGCCGGGTTGGGGAGACCCAGTACTTC
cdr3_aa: CASSPWGRVGETQYF

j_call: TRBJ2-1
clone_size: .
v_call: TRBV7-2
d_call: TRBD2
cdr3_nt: TGTGCCAGCAGCCTACCCGTAGCGGGATACAATGAGCAGTTCTTC
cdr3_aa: CASSLPVAGYNEQFF